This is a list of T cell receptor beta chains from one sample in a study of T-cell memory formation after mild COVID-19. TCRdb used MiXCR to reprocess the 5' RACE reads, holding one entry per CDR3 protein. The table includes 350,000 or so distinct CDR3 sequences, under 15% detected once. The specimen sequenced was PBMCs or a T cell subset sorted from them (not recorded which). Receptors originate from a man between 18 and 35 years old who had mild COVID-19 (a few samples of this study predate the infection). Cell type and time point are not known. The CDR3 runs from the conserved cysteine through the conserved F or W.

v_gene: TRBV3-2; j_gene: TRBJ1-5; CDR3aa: CARPRWRSNQPQHF
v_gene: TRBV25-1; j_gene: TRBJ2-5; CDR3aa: CASSGLRGAVGFSAETQYF
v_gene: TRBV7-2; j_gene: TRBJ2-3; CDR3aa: CASSFKRGGTDTQYF
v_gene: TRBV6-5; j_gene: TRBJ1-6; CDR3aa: CASSTGTGARIPQSPLHF
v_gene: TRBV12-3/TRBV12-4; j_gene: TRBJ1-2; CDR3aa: CASSSRGVPPYGYTF
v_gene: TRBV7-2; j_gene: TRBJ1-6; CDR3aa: CASSPTRGDSPLHF
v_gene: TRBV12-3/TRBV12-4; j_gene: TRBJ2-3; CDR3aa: CASSLELASTDTQYF
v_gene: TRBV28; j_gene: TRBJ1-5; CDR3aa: CASSSGVLGNQPQHF
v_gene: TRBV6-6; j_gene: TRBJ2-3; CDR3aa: CATSGTDTQYF
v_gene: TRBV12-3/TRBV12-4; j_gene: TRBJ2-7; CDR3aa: CASSSAGILRDTSYEQYF
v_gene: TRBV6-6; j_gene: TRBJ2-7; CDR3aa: CASSGWSYEQYF
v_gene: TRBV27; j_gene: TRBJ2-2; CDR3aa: CASSSPSRAGELFF
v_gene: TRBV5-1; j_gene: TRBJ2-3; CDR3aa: CASSRDRGVRGTDTQYF
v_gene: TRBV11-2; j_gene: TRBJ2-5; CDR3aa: CASSLPIGGQKETQYF
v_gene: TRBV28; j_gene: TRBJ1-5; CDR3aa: CASSPTGPRQPQHF
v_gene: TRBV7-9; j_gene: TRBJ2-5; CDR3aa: CASGVGVFATQYF
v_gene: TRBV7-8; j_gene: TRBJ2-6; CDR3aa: CASSFGTGRSGANVLTF
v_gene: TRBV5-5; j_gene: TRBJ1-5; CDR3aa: CASSSLMASTGPQHF
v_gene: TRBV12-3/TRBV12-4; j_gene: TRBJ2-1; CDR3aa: CASSPLKRGNEQFF
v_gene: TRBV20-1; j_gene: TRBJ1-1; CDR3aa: CSAPRAGYRRTEAFF
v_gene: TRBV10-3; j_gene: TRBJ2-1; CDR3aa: CAISAQGDDEQFF
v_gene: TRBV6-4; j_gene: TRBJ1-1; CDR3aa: CASSESENTEAFF
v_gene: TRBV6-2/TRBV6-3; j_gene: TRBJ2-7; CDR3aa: CASSLAYRSAYEQYF
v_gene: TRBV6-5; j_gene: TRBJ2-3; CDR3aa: CASSRLAGGADTQYF
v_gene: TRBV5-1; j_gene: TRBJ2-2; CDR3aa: CASSPGSGTGELFF
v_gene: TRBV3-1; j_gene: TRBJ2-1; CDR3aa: CASSPSPTGEQFF
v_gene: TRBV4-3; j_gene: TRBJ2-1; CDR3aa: CARTSVSSYNEQFF
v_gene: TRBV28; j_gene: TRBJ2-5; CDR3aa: CASSFPGQAQETQYF
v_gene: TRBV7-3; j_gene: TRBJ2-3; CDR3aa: CASSRGSLGLGTDTQYF
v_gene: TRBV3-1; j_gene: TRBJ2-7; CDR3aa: CASSQAAGSGREQYF
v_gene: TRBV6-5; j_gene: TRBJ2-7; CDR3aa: CASSPPNSPGQYF
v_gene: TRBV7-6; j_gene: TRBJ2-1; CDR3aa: CASSRDLEQFF
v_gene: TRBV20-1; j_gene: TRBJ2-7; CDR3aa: CSAKLGLDYEQYF
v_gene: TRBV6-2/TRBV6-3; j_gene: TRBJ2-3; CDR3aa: CASSYRTSTDTQYF
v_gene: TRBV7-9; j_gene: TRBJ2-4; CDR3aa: CAGSPGRKAKNIQYF
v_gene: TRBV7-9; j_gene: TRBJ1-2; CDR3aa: CASSSPEGAFAGYTF
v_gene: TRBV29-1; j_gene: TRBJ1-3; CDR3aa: CSVVAGTVFGNTIYF
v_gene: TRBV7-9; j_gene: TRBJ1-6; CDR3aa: CASSSADRGLTPLHF
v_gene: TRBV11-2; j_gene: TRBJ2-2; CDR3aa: CASSAVGGAGELFF
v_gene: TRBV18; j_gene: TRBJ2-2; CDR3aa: CASSPGGPGMNTGELFF
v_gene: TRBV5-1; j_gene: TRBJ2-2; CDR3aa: CASSLIAYGTGELFF
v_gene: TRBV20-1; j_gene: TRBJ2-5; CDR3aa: CSASRTGQETQYF
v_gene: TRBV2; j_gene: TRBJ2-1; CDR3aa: CASSEEGAYNEQFF
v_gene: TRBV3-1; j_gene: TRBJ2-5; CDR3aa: CASSQGVLAGSFQETQYF
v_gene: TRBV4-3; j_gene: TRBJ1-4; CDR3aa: CASSQIQNNEKLFF
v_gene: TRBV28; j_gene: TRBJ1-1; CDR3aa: CASSLIVSEAFF
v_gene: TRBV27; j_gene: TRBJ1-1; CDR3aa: CASSPRSAEEAFF
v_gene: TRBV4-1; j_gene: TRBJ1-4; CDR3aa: CASSQLTGENEKLFF
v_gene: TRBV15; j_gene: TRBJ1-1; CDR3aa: CATSRGNSLNTEAFF
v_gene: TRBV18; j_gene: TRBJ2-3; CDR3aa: CASSPPLTLSTDTQYF
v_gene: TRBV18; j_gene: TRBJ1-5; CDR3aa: CASSPSVGGGNQPQHF
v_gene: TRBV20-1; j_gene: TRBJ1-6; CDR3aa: CSAWDRGDNSPLHF
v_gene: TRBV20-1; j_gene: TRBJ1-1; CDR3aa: CSARGGWTEAFF
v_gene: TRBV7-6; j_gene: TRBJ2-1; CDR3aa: CASSSEGQAFNEQFF
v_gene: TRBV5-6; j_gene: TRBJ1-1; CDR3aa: CASSLGGQGFTEAFF